This T cell receptor beta chain comes out of a study of cytomegalovirus exposure and HLA in healthy donors. Broader study findings: The investigators catalogued 164 TCR beta chains as cytomegalovirus-associated. The productive fraction for most TCR beta V segments was about 87% or about 30% in an earlier analysis. In most subjects, TCR beta sequences reportedly gave accurate predictions of HLA-A and HLA-B alleles. Upon later analysis, TCR association rates were observed to vary by HLA locus, being highest for DRB1 and lowest for HLA-C.

This CDR3 has 17 residues. CDR1 is SEHNR and CDR2 is FQNEAQ in the germline V gene (reference sequence). Trimming shortened V by 2 bases and J by 4 bases, and 20 bases separated the two germline ends. Concerning this clone: Its specificity is unknown.

Primers: 60 Vbeta forward and 13 Jbeta reverse. Generated by immunoSEQ multiplex PCR, the TCRdb table keeps only in-frame clones and is missing some. The table has about 170,000 clones, roughly 80% seen once. This chain links TRBV7-9 with TRBJ2-5, with D tentatively TRBD2 (6 bases). Sequencing was performed on PBMCs. This TCR derives from a male donor in good health and CMV-seronegative. The CDR3 loop reads CASSLNRRPLGGETQYF. In DNA, the CDR3 is TGTGCCAGCAGCTTAAACCGGCGGCCTTTGGGAGGAGAGACCCAGTACTTC.